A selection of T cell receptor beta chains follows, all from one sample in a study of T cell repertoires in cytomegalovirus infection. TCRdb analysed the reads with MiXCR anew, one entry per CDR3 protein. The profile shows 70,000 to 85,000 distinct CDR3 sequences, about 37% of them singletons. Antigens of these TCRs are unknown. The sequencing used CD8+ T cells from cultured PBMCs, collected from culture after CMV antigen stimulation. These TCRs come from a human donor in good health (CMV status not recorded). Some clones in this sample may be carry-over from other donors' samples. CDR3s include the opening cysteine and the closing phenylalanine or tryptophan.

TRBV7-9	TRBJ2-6	CAILRGANVLTF
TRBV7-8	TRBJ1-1	CASSLVFQGSPNTEAFF
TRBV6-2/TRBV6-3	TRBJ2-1	CATRDGIYNEQFF
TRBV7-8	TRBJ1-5	CASSSNPALPSNQPQHF
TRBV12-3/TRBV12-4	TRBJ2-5	CASTGGTNQETQYF
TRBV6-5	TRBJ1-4	CASSSESEKLFF
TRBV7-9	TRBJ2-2	CASSQTGANTGELFF
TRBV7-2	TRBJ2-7	CASSPTADGEQYF
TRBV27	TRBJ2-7	CASSLSAGAFYEQYF
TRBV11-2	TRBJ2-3	CASSETSGAGDTQYF
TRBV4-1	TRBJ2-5	CASSQVHQGVGETQYF
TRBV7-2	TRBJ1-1	CASSSATVQESGTEAFF
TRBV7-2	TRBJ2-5	CASSLNRGGRETQYF
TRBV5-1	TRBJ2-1	CASSFSGVNEQFF
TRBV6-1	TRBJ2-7	CASSEGGQRVYEQYF
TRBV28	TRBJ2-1	CASSTTGAVNEQFF
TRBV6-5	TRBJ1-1	CASSYRTGDEAFF
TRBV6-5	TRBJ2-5	CASSYYGSGQETQYF
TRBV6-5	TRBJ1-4	CASSYSAGRTNEKLFF
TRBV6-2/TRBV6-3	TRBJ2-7	CASSPGLAGPYEQYF
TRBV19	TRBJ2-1	CASSILAPGEQFF
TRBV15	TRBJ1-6	CATRSGQGISPLHF
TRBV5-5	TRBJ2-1	CASSQGQGNDEQFF
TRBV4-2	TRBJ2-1	CASSQRLSGGPHNEQFF
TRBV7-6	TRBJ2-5	CASSEAGTGQKETQYF
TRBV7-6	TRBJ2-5	CASSLDVLGSQTQYF
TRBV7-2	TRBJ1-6	CASSLAPRGASSYNSPLHF
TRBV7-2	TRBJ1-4	CASSLTGPATNEKLFF
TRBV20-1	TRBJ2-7	CSARDLRGSSYEQYF
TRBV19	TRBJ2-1	CASQSPGQGLYNEQFF
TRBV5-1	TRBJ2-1	CASSLGTGRDNEQFF
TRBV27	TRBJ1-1	CASRPGSRRTEAFF
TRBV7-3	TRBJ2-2	CASSLDQGGELFF
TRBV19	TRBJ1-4	CASSPFETVREKLFF
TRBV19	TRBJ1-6	CASSTFGWDRIDSPLHF
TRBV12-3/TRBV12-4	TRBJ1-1	CASSLGSHTEAFF
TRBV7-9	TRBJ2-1	CASSPPVTSLSYNEQFF
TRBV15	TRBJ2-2	CATSRDLIALNTGELFF
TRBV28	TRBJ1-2	CASSLEAPGGYTF
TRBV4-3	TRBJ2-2	CASRPGQITGELFF
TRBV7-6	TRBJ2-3	CASSLVRASYTDTQYF
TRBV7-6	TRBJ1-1	CASSIAQGGHEAFF